This TCR beta chain was documented in a study of cytomegalovirus exposure and HLA in healthy donors. As concerns this clone: Its antigen remains unidentified.

Primers: 60 Vbeta forward and 13 Jbeta reverse. Libraries were prepared by immunoSEQ multiplex PCR; TCRdb keeps only in-frame clonotypes and omits some of them. The table has just under 250,000 clones, 82% seen once. Whole-study results and caveats: As a later analysis revealed, most CMV-associated TCR beta chains appeared HLA-restricted. Only CMV serostatus was available as immune exposure information. An observed cluster of highly shared sequence variants was recorded as a likely sequencing artifact.

V lost 6 bases and J lost 8, with 19 bases in between. The CDR3 runs to 14 residues. Germline CDR1 and CDR2: LNHDA and SQIVND (reference sequence). The TCR was taken from a woman aged 40 to 55 in good health and CMV-seropositive. Sequencing was carried out using PBMCs. The chain is built from TRBV19 and TRBJ1-2; perhaps TRBD1 as D (5 bases). The DNA of the CDR3 is TGTGCCAGTAGGGATACAGGTGCAAGATGGGGCTACACCTTC. Translated: CASRDTGARWGYTF.